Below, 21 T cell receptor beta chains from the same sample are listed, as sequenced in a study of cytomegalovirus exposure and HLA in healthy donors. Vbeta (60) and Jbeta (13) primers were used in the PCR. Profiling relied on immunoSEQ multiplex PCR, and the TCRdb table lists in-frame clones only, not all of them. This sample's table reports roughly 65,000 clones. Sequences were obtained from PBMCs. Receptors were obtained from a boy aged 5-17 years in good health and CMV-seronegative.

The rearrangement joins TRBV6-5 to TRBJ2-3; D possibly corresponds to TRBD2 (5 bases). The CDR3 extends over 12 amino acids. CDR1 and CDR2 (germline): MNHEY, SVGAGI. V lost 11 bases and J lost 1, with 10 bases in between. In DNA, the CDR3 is TGTGCCTCCACCGGGGGCACAGATACGCAGTATTTT. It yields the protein CASTGGTDTQYF.

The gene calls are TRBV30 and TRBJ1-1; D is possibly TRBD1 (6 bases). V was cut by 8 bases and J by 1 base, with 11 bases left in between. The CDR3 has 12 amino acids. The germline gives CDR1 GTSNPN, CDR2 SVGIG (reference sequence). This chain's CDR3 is CATRTANTEAFF. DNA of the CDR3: TGTGCCACCCGGACAGCGAACACTGAAGCTTTCTTT.

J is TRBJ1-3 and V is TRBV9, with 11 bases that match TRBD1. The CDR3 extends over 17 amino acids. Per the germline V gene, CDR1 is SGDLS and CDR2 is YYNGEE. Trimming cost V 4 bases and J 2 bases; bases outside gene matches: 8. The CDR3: CASSSRDRGSPGNTIYF. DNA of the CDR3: TGTGCCAGCAGCTCCCGGGACAGGGGGTCCCCTGGAAACACCATATATTTT.

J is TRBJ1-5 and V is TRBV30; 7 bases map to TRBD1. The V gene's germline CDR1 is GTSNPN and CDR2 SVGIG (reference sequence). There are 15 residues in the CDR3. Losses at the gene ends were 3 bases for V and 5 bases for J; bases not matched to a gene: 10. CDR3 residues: CAWSLQGVGDQPQHF. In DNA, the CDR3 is TGTGCCTGGAGCCTCCAGGGGGTTGGAGATCAGCCCCAGCATTTT. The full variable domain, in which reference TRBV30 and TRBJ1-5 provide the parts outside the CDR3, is SQTIHQWPATLVQPVGSPLSLECTVEGTSNPNLYWYRQAAGRGLQLLFYSVGIGQISSEVPQNLSASRPQDRQFILSSKKLLLSDSGFYLCAWSLQGVGDQPQHFGDGTRLSIL.

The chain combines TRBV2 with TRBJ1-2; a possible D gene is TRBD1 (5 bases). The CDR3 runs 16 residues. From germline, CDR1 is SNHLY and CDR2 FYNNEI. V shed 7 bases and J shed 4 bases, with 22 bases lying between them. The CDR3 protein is CASIVGVGGESYGYTF. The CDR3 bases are TGTGCCAGCATCGTAGGGGTGGGAGGGGAGAGCTATGGCTACACCTTC.

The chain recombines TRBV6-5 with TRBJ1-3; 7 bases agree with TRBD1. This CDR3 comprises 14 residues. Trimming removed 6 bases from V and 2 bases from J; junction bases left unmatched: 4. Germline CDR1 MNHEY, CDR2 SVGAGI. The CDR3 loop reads CASRLDRAGNTIYF. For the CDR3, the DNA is TGTGCCAGCAGACTCGACAGGGCTGGAAACACCATATATTTT.

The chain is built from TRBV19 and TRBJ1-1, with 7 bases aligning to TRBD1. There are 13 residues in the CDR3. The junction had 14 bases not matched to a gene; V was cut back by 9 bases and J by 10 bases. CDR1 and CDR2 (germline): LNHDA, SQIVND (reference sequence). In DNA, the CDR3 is TGTGCCAGCGCCTCTCAACAGGGGTTAGGAGCTTTCTTT. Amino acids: CASASQQGLGAFF. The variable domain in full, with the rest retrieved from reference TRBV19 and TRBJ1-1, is DGGITQSPKYLFRKEGQNVTLSCEQNLNHDAMYWYRQDPGQGLRLIYYSQIVNDFQKGDIAEGYSVSREKKESFPLTVTSAQKNPTAFYLCASASQQGLGAFFGQGTRLTVV.

The CDR3 DNA is TGTGCCTGGAGTCGGACAGGGGGTGGCACAGATACGCAGTATTTT. Translating gives CAWSRTGGGTDTQYF. This chain uses TRBV30 with TRBJ2-3; 10 bases agree with TRBD1. This CDR3 region has 15 residues. CDR1 is GTSNPN and CDR2 is SVGIG in the germline V gene (reference sequence). The ends lost 2 bases at V and 1 base at J; junction bases unmatched: 3.

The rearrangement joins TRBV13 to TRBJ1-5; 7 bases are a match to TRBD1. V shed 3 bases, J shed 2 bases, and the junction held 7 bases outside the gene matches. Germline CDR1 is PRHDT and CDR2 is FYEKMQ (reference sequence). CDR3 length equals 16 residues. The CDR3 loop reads CASSLGTGVGNQPQHF. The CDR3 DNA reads TGTGCCAGCAGCTTGGGCACAGGGGTAGGCAATCAGCCCCAGCATTTT.

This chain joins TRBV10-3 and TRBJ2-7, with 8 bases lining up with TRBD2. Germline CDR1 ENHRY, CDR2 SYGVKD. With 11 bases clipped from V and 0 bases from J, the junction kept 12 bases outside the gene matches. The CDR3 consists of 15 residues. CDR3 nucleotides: TGTGCCGTGGCGGTACTAGCGGTGAACTCCTACGAGCAGTACTTC. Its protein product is CAVAVLAVNSYEQYF.

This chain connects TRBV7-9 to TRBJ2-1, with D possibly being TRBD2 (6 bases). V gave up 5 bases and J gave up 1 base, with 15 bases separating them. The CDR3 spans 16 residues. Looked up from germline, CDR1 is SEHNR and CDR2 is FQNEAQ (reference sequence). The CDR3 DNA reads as TGTGCCAGCAGCCTCCTAGCGCGATTATCCTACAATGAGCAGTTCTTC. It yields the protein CASSLLARLSYNEQFF. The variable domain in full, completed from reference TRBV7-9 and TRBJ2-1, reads DTGVSQNPRHKITKRGQNVTFRCDPISEHNRLYWYRQTLGQGPEFLTYFQNEAQLEKSRLLSDRFSAERPKGSFSTLEIQRTEQGDSAMYLCASSLLARLSYNEQFFGPGTRLTVL.

CDR3 DNA: TGTGCCAGCAGTGACTCGACCGACTCAAGACGAGGGGCTTTCTTT. Its translation is CASSDSTDSRRGAFF. V gene TRBV6-4 combines with J gene TRBJ1-1; D remains unclear. V lost 0 bases and J 11 bases, leaving 19 bases between the germline ends. The CDR3 has 15 residues. CDR1 and CDR2 from the germline V gene are MRHNA and SNTAGT.

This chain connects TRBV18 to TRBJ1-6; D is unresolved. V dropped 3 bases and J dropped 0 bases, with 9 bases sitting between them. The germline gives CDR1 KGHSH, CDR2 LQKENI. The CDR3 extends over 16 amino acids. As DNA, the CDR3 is TGTGCCAGCTCACCCGCGAGTAGCTCCTATAATTCACCCCTCCACTTT. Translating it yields CASSPASSSYNSPLHF.

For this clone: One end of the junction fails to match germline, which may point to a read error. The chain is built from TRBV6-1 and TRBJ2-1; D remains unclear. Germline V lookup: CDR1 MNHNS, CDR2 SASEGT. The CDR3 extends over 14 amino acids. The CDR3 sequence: CASEESSSDNEQFF. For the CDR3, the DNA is TGTGCCAGCGAGGAGTCAAGCTCCGACAATGAGCAGTTCTTC.

In nucleotides, the CDR3 is TGTGCCAGCAGCGCCGAGCGGGGTACGAACACCGGGGAGCTGTTTTTT. As protein: CASSAERGTNTGELFF. V and J are TRBV9 and TRBJ2-2; TRBD2 aligns across 7 bases. The CDR3 covers 16 residues. The V and J ends lost 3 bases and 0 bases, in that order; junction bases with no gene match: 5. Looked up from germline, CDR1 is SGDLS and CDR2 is YYNGEE.

CDR3 nucleotide sequence: TGTGCCAGCAGCTTAGCGGCACAGGGGGGGGCTGAAGCTTTCTTT. This translates into CASSLAAQGGAEAFF. This chain connects TRBV7-8 to TRBJ1-1, with 8 nucleotides matching TRBD1. The CDR3 spans 15 residues. V lost 0 bases, J lost 6 bases, and 6 bases stayed unmatched. The germline V gene encodes CDR1 SGHVS and CDR2 FQNEAQ.

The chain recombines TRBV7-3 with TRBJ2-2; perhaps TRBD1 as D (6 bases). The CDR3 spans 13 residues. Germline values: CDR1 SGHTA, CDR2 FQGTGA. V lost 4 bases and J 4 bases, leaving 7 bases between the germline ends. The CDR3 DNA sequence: TGTGCCAGCAGCTCAGGGGTCACCGGGGAGCTGTTTTTT. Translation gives CASSSGVTGELFF.

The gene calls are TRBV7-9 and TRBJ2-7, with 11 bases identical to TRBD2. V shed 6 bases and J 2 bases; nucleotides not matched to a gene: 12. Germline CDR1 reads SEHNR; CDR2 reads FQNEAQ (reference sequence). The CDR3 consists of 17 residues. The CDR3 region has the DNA TGTGCCAGCAGTTTACTCTTCGGGACTAGCGGAACCTACGAGCAGTACTTC. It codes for CASSLLFGTSGTYEQYF.

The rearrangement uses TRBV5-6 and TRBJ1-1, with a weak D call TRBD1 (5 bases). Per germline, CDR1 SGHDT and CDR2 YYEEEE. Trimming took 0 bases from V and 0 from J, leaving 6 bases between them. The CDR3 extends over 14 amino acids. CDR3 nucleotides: TGTGCCAGCAGCTTGGACAGGATGAACACTGAAGCTTTCTTT. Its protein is CASSLDRMNTEAFF.

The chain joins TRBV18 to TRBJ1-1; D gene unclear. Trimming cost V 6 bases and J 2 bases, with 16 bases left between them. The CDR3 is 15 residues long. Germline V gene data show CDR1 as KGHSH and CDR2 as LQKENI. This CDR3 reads CASSLQGGLNTEAFF. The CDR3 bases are TGTGCCAGCTCCCTCCAAGGAGGCCTAAACACTGAAGCTTTCTTT.

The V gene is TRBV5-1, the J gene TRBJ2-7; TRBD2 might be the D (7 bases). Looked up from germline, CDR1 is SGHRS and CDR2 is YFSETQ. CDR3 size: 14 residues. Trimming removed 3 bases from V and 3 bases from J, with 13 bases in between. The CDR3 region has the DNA TGCGCCAGCAGCTCGGGGGGCGCCAGCTACGAGCAGTACTTC. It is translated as CASSSGGASYEQYF.